The sequence of this T cell receptor beta chain was determined in a study of cytomegalovirus exposure and HLA in healthy donors. With respect to this clone: Its antigen is still unknown.

PCR involved 60 Vbeta and 13 Jbeta primers. The table came from immunoSEQ multiplex PCR; TCRdb's copy has only in-frame clones and leaves some out. The sample has approximately 110,000 clones; around 70% are singletons. CDR3 length equals 17 residues. The V end was cut by 5 bases, the J end by 0 bases, with 17 bases between. Germline CDR1 reads SGHTA; CDR2 reads FQGNSA. Study-wide results and limits: Productive rates of about 87% or about 30% were seen for most TCR beta V segments in an earlier analysis. A list of 150 or so TCR beta chains associated with cytomegalovirus was given. Later findings reportedly placed an Asian-associated ancestry cluster below the roughly 690-donor mean for N-insertions. Most TCR sequences were uncommon, yet certain public TCRs appeared in many donors.

The chain combines TRBV7-2 with TRBJ1-3; maybe TRBD1 (5 bases). Sequences were obtained from PBMCs. This sequence was found in a man aged 30-40 years in good health and CMV-seropositive. CDR3 in amino acids: CASSPRAQGFSGNTIYF. DNA for the CDR3: TGTGCCAGCAGCCCCCGGGCCCAGGGATTCTCTGGAAACACCATATATTTT.